This TCR beta chain is from a study of blood T cell repertoires in COVID-19. Clones were read by immunoSEQ multiplex PCR, and TCRdb kept only the in-frame ones, dropping some. The sample carries around 85,000 clones, about 90% recorded once. Source material: peripheral blood. The sequence was collected from a woman aged 80 or over with active or convalescent COVID-19.

The CDR3 nucleotides read TGTGCCAGCTCCAGGACAGACAATCAGCCCCAGCATTTT. It translates to CASSRTDNQPQHF. The rearrangement links TRBV28 to TRBJ1-5; a weak D match, TRBD1 (6 bases). Deletions cut 8 bases from V and 3 bases from J, with 11 bases between. The CDR3 contains 13 residues. CDR1 is MDHEN, CDR2 SYDVKM, per germline. The complete variable domain, with remaining parts taken from reference TRBV28 and TRBJ1-5, reads DVKVTQSSRYLVKRTGEKVFLECVQDMDHENMFWYRQDPGLGLRLIYFSYDVKMKEKGDIPEGYSVSREKKERFSLILESASTNQTSMYLCASSRTDNQPQHFGDGTRLSIL.